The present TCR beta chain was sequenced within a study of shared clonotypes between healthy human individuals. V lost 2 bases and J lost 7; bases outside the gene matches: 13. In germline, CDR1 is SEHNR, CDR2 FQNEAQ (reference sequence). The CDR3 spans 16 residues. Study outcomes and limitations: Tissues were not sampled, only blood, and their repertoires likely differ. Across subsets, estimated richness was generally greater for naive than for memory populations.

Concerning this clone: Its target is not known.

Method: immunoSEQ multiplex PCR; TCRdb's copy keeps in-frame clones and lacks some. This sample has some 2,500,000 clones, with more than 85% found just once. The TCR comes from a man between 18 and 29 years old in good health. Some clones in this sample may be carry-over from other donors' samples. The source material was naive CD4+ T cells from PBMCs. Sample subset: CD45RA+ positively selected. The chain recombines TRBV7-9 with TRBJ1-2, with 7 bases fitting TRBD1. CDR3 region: CASSLHGSGGIGGYTF. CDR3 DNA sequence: TGTGCCAGCAGCTTACACGGTTCAGGGGGGATAGGTGGCTACACCTTC.